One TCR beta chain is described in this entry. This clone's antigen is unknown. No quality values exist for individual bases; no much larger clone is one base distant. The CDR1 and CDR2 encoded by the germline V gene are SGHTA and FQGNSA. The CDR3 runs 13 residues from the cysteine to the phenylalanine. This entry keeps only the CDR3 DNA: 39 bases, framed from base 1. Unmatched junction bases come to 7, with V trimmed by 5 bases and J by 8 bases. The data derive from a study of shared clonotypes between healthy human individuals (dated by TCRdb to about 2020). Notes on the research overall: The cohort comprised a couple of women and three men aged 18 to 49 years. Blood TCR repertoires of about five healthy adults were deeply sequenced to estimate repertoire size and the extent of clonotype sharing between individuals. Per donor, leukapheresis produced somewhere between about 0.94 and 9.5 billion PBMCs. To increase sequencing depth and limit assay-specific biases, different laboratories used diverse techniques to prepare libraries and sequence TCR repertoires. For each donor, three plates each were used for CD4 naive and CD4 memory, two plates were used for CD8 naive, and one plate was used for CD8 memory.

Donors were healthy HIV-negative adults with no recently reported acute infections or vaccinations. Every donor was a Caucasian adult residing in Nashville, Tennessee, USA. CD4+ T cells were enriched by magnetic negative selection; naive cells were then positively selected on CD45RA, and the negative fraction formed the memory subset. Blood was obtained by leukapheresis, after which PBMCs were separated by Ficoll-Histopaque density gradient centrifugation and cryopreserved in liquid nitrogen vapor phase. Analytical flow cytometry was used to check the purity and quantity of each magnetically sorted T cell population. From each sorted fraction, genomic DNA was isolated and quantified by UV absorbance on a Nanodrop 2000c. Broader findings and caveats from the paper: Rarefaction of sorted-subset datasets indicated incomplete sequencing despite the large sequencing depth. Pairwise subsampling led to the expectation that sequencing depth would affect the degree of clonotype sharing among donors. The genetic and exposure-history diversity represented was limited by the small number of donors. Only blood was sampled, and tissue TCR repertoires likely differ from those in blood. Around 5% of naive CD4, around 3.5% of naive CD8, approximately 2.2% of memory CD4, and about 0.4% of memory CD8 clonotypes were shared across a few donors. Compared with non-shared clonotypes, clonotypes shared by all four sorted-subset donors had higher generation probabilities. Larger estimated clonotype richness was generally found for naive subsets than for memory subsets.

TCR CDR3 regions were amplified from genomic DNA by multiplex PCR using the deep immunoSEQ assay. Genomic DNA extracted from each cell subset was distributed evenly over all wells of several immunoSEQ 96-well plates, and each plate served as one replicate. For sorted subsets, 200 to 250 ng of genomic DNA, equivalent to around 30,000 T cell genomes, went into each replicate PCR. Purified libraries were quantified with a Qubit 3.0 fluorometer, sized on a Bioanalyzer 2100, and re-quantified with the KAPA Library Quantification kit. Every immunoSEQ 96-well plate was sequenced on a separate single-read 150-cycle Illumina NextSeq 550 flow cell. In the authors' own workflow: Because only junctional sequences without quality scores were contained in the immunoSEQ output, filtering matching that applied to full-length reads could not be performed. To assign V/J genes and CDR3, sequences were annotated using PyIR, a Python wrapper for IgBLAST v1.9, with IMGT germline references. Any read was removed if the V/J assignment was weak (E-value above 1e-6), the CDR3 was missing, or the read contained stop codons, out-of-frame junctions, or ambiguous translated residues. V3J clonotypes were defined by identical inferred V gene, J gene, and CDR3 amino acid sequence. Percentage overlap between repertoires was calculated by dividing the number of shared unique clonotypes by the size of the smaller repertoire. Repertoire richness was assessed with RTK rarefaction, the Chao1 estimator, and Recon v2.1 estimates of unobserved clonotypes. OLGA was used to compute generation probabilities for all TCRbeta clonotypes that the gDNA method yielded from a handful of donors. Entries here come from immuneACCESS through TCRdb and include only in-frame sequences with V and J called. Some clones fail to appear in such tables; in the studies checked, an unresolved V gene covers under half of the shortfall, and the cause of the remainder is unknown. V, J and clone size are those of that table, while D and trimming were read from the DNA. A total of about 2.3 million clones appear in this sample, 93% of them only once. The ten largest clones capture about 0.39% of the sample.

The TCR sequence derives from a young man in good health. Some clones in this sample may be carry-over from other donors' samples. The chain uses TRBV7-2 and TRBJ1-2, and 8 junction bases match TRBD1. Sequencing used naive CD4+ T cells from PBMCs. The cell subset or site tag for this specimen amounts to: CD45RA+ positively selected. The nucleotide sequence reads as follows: TGTGCCAGCAGCCTCCAGGGGGCGAGGGGCTACACCTTC. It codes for CASSLQGARGYTF.